The entry that follows covers one T cell receptor (beta chain) sequence. Its antigen remains unknown. The sample comes from a study of OX40 agonist ivuxolimab in advanced cancers. Study outcomes and limitations: In CD8+ T cells, expanded clones were on average more numerous than in CD4+.

With V trimmed by 3 bases and J by 3 bases, 5 bases remained unmatched. CDR3 length equals 15 residues. The germline V gene has CDR1 SGDLS and CDR2 YYNGEE. It was autoimmune disease history or systemic immunosuppression that excluded patients. At baseline, cycle 4 day 1, and cycle 7 day 1, blood was sampled. Only in-frame clones appear in the TCRdb table, and some are missing; sequencing was by immunoSEQ multiplex PCR. The sample includes about 61,000 clones, over 80% seen only once; the top ten take more than 1.5%. The chain uses TRBV9 and TRBJ2-3, with 9 bases identical to TRBD2. The sequenced sample was CD4+ or CD8+ T cells sorted from blood, obtained in a trial of the OX40 agonist ivuxolimab. This receptor was identified in an adult with an advanced solid tumor such as melanoma, head and neck, liver or kidney cancer. The CDR3 protein is CASSGTSVVTDTQYF. As DNA, the CDR3 is TGTGCCAGCAGCGGGACTAGCGTAGTGACAGATACGCAGTATTTT. Supplemented by reference TRBV9 and TRBJ2-3, the full variable domain reads DSGVTQTPKHLITATGQRVTLRCSPRSGDLSVYWYQQSLDQGLQFLIQYYNGEERAKGNILERFSAQQFPDLHSELNLSSLELGDSALYFCASSGTSVVTDTQYFGPGTRLTVL.